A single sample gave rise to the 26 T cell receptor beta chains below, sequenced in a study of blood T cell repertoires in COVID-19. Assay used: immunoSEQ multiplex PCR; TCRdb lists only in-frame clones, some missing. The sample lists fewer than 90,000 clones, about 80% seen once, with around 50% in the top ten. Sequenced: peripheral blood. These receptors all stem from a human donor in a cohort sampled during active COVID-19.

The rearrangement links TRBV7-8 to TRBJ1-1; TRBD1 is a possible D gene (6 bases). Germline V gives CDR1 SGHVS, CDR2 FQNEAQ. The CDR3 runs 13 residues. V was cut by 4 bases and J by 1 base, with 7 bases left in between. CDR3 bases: TGTGCCAGCAGCTGGGGACAGAACACTGAAGCTTTCTTT. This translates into CASSWGQNTEAFF. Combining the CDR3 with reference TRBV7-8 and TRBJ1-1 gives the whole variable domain GAGVSQSPRYKVAKRGQDVALRCDPISGHVSLFWYQQALGQGPEFLTYFQNEAQLDKSGLPSDRFFAERPEGSVSTLKIQRTQQEDSAVYLCASSWGQNTEAFFGQGTRLTVV.

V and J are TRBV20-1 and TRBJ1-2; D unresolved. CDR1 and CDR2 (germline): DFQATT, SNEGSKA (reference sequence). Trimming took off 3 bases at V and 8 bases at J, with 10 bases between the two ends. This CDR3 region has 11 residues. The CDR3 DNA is TGCAGTGCTAGGGATTCTAGAGGCTACACCTTC. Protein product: CSARDSRGYTF.

CDR3 loop: CASSPNPGLTQETQYF. CDR3 nucleotides: TGTGCCAGCAGCCCAAACCCCGGACTAACCCAAGAGACCCAGTACTTC. The chain has TRBV7-3 and TRBJ2-5; tentative D call: TRBD2 (6 bases). The CDR3 has 16 amino acids. Trimming cost V 5 bases and J 1 base, with 17 bases left between them. From germline, CDR1 is SGHTA and CDR2 FQGTGA.

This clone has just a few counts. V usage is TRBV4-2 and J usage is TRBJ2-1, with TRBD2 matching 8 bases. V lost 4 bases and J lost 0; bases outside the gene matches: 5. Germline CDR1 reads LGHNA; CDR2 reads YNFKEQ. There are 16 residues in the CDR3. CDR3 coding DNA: TGTGCCAGCAGCCGCCGAACTAGCGGCTCCTACAATGAGCAGTTCTTC. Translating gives CASSRRTSGSYNEQFF.

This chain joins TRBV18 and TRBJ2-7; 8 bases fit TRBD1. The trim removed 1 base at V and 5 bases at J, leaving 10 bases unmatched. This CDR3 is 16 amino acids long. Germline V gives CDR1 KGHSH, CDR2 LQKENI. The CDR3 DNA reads TGTGCCAGCTCACCACAACAGGGGGTCTTGCCTAACGAGCAGTACTTC. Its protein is CASSPQQGVLPNEQYF.

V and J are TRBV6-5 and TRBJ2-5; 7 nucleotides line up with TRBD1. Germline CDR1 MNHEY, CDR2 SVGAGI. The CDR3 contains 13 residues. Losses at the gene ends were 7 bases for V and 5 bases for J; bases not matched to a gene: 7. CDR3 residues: CASIYLRGETQYF. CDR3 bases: TGTGCCAGCATATATCTCAGGGGGGAGACCCAGTACTTC.

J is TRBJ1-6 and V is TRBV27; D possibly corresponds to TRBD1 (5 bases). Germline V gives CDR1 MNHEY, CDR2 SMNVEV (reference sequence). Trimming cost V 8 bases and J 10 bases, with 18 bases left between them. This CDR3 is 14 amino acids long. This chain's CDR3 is CASRGSRVSSPLHF. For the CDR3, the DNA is TGTGCCAGCCGAGGTAGCAGGGTCAGCTCACCCCTCCACTTT.

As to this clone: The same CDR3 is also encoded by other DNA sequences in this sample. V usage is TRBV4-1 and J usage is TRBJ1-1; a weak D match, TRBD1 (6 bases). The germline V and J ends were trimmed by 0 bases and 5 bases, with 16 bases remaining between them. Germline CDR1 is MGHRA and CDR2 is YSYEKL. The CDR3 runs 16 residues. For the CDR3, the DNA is TGCGCCAGCAGCCAAGAGGACAGTAGAATAAGGACTGAAGCTTTCTTT. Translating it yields CASSQEDSRIRTEAFF.

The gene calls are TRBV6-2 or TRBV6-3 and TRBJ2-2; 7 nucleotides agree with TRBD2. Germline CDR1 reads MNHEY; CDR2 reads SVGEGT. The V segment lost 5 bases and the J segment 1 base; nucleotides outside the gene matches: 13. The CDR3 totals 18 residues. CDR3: CASSTPGRERMNTGELFF. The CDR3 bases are TGTGCCAGCAGTACCCCCGGGCGGGAGAGAATGAACACCGGGGAGCTGTTTTTT.

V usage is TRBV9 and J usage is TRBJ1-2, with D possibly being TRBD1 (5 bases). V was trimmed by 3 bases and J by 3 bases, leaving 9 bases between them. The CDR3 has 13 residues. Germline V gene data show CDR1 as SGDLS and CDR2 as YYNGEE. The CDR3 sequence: CASSAGDDYGYTF. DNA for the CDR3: TGTGCCAGCAGCGCGGGGGATGACTATGGCTACACCTTC.

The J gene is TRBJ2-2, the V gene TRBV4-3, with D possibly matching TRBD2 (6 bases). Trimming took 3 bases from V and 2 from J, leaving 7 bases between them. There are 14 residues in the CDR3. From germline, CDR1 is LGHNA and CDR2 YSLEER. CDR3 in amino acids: CASSQGLNTGELFF. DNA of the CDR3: TGCGCCAGCAGCCAGGGACTTAACACCGGGGAGCTGTTTTTT.

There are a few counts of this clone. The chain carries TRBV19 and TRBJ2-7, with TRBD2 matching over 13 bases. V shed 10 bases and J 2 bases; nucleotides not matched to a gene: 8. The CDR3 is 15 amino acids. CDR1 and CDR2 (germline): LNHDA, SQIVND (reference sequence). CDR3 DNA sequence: TGTGCCACCGGACTAGCGGGAGCCCAAACCTACGAGCAGTACTTC. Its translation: CATGLAGAQTYEQYF.

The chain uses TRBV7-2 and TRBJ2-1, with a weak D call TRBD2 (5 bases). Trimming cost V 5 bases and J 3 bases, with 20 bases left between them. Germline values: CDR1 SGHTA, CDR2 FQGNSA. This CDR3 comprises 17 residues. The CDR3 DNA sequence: TGTGCCAGCAGCCCCGTCCTTCCCGGGAAAAACTACAATGAGCAGTTCTTC. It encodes CASSPVLPGKNYNEQFF. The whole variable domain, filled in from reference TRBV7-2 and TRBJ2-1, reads GAGVSQSPSNKVTEKGKDVELRCDPISGHTALYWYRQSLGQGLEFLIYFQGNSAPDKSGLPSDRFSAERTGGSVSTLTIQRTQQEDSAVYLCASSPVLPGKNYNEQFFGPGTRLTVL.

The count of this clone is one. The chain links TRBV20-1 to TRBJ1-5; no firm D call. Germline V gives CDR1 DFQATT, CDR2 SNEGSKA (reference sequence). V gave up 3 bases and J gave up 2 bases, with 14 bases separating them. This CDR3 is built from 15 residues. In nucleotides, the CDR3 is TGCAGTGCTAGTTCGCCACACGGGGGCAATCAGCCCCAGCATTTT. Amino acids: CSASSPHGGNQPQHF.

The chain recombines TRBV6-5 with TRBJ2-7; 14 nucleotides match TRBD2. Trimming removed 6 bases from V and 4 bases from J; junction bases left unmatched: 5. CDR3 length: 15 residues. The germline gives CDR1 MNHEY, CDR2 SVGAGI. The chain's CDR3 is CASRFGLAGGYEQYF. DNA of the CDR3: TGTGCCAGCAGATTCGGACTAGCGGGAGGATACGAGCAGTACTTC.

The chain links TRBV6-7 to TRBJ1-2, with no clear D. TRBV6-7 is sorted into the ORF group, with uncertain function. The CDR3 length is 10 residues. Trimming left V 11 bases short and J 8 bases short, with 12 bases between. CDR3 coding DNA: TGTGCCCGATCGTCTCGGGGCTACACCTTC. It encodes CARSSRGYTF.

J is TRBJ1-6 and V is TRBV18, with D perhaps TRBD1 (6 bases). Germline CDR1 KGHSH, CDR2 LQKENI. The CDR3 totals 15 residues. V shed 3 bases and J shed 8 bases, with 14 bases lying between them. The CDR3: CASSPDYRVDSPLHF. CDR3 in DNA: TGTGCCAGCTCACCTGATTACAGGGTGGATTCACCCCTCCACTTT.

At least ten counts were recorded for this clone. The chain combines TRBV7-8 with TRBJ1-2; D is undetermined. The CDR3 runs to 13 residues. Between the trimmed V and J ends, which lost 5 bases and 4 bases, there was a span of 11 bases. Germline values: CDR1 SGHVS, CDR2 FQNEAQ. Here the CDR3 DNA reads TGTGCCAGCAGCGTAGACACCATCTATGGCTACACCTTC. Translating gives CASSVDTIYGYTF. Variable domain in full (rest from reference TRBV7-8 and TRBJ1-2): GAGVSQSPRYKVAKRGQDVALRCDPISGHVSLFWYQQALGQGPEFLTYFQNEAQLDKSGLPSDRFFAERPEGSVSTLKIQRTQQEDSAVYLCASSVDTIYGYTFGSGTRLTVV.

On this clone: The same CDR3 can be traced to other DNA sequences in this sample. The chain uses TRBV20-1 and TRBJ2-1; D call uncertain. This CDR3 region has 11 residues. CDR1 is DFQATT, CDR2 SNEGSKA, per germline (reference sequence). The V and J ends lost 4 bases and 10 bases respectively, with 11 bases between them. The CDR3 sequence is CSATVSKEQFF. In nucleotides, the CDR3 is TGCAGTGCTACAGTTAGCAAGGAGCAGTTCTTC.

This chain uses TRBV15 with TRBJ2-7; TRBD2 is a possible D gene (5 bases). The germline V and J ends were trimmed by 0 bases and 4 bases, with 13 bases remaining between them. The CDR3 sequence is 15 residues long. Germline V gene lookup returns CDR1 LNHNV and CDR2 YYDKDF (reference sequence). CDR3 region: CATSRDPSSKYEQYF. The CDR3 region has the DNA TGTGCCACCAGCAGAGATCCATCTAGCAAGTACGAGCAGTACTTC.

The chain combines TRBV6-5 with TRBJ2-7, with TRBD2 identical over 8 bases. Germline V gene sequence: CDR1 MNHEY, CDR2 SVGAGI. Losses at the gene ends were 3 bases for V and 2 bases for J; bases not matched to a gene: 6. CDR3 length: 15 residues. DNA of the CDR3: TGTGCCAGCAGTTATCGGGATAGCGGGACCTACGAGCAGTACTTC. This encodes CASSYRDSGTYEQYF.

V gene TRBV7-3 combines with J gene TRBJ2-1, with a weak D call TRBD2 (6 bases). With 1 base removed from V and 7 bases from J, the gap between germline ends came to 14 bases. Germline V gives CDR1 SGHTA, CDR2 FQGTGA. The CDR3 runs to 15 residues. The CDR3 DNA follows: TGTGCCAGCAGCTTAAGGGCGGGGCCGTGGAATGAGCAGTTCTTC. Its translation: CASSLRAGPWNEQFF. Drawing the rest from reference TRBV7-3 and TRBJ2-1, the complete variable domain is GAGVSQTPSNKVTEKGKYVELRCDPISGHTALYWYRQSLGQGPEFLIYFQGTGAADDSGLPNDRFFAVRPEGSVSTLKIQRTERGDSAVYLCASSLRAGPWNEQFFGPGTRLTVL.

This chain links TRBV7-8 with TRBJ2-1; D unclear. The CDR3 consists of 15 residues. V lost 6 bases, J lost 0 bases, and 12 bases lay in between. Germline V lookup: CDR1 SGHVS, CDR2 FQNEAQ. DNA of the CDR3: TGTGCCAGCAGTCATCGACTTCTCTCCTACAATGAGCAGTTCTTC. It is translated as CASSHRLLSYNEQFF.

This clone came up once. This CDR3 reads CAISESLGGYEQYF. The CDR3 DNA is TGTGCCATCAGTGAGAGCCTTGGAGGCTACGAGCAGTACTTC. This chain uses TRBV10-3 with TRBJ2-7; D is possibly TRBD2 (5 bases). V lost 2 bases, J lost 3 bases, and 11 bases lay in between. This CDR3 has 14 residues. Per the germline V gene, CDR1 is ENHRY and CDR2 is SYGVKD.

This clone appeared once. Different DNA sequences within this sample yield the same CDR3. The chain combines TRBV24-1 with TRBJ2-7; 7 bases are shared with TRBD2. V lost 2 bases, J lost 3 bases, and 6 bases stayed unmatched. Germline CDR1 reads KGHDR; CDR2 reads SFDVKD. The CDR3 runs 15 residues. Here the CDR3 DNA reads TGTGCCACCAGTGATTCCGGGACGGGGGGCTACGAGCAGTACTTC. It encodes CATSDSGTGGYEQYF.

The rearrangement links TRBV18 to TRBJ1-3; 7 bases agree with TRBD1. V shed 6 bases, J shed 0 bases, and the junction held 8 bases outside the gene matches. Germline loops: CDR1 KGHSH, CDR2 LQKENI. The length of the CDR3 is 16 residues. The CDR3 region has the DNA TGTGCCAGCTCTGCCGGGACAGCCCGCTCTGGAAACACCATATATTTT. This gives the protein CASSAGTARSGNTIYF.